This T cell receptor beta chain was obtained from a study of T cell clones after liver transplantation. Across the study: In this trial, immunosuppression withdrawal was attempted within 2 years of liver transplant. Apart from a few HCV-positive recipients, transplants were for non-autoimmune, non-viral reasons.

Looked up from germline, CDR1 is SGDLS and CDR2 is YYNGEE. The length of the CDR3 is 14 residues. Trimming left V 0 bases short and J 7 bases short, with 13 bases between. Repertoires were generated with immunoSEQ multiplex PCR, while TCRdb's copy carries only in-frame clones and drops some. The repertoire holds about 76,000 clones, with roughly 80% as singletons. The chain carries TRBV9 and TRBJ1-2; possible D gene TRBD1, 6 bases. The TCR comes from a human patient who received a liver transplant. These T cells may partly come from the graft donor. The input for sequencing was CD4+ T cells from blood, taken at the 22-month timepoint. This chain's CDR3 is CASSVAGARVGYTF. DNA for the CDR3: TGTGCCAGCAGCGTAGCAGGGGCGCGGGTTGGCTACACCTTC.